This TCR beta chain comes out of a study of blood T cell repertoires in COVID-19. Sequenced by immunoSEQ multiplex PCR; TCRdb stores in-frame clones only, minus some. The sample holds about 150,000 clones, about nine tenths seen once. Deletions cut 2 bases from V and 2 bases from J, with 9 bases between. The V gene's germline CDR1 is MNHNS and CDR2 SASEGT. CDR3 length: 14 amino acids. V usage is TRBV6-1 and J usage is TRBJ1-1; D gene uncertain. The sample was peripheral blood. This clonotype was obtained from a human donor in a cohort sampled during active COVID-19. The CDR3 protein is CASSERRPNTEAFF. The CDR3 DNA reads as TGTGCCAGCAGTGAAAGGAGGCCAAACACTGAAGCTTTCTTT.